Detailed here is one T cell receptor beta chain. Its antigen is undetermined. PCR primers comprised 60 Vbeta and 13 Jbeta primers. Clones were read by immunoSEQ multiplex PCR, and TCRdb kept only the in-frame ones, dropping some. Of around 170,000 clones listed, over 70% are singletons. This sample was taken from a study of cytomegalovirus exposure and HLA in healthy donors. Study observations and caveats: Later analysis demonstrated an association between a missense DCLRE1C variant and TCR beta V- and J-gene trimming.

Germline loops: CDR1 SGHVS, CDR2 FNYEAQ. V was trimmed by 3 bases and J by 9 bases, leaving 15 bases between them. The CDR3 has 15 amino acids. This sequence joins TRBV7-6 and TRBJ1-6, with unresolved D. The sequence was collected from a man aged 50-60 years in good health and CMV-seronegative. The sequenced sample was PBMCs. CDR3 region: CASSFGGELGSPLHF. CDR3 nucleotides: TGTGCCAGCAGCTTCGGCGGCGAGTTGGGTTCACCCCTCCACTTT.